These 20 T cell receptor beta chains came from one sample sequenced in a study of post-analysis software for immune sequencing data. General study points: Compared with controls, patients had more of about 5 TRBV segments, including TRBV5-6, TRBV5-1 and TRBV20-1.

Incorporated into the TCR beta cDNA libraries were unique molecular identifiers, which served to reduce PCR and sequencing biases. TCRdb re-analysed the PCR reads in MiXCR, keeping a single row per CDR3 protein. The data show roughly 730,000 distinct CDR3 sequences, roughly 29% seen once. These TCRs are of unknown antigen specificity. Sequencing was carried out using blood. These receptors originate from a girl between 5 and 17 years old with multiple sclerosis.

V gene TRBV6-5 combines with J gene TRBJ2-3; the D gene is possibly TRBD1 (5 bases). CDR3 length equals 15 residues. Per germline, CDR1 MNHEY and CDR2 SVGAGI. With 7 bases removed from V and 4 bases from J, the gap between germline ends came to 18 bases. The CDR3 sequence is CASTAPGLVADTQYF. Written as DNA, the CDR3 is TGTGCCAGCACCGCCCCAGGGTTAGTTGCAGATACGCAGTATTTT.

Turning to this clonotype: At one end, the junction sequence differs from germline, possibly due to a read error. This sequence joins TRBV6-5 and TRBJ1-1, with 8 positions matching TRBD1. Looked up from germline, CDR1 is MNHEY and CDR2 is SVGAGI. This CDR3 has 15 amino acids. The CDR3 sequence is CASRSQGARNAEAFF. The DNA for the CDR3 is TGTGCCAGCAGGAGCCAGGGGGCTAGGAACGCTGAAGCTTTCTTT.

In this sample, this clonotype turned up a few times. The chain has TRBV7-7 and TRBJ2-5; no clear D gene. The CDR3 has 14 amino acids. With 2 bases removed from V and 4 bases from J, the gap between germline ends came to 11 bases. CDR1 and CDR2 (germline): SSHAT, FNYEAQ (reference sequence). Here the CDR3 DNA reads TGTGCCAGCAGCTTATCTCGTTTGACAGAGACCCAGTACTTC. Amino acid sequence: CASSLSRLTETQYF.

This clonotype has just a few counts. The J gene is TRBJ2-5, the V gene TRBV6-1, with D tentatively TRBD2 (7 bases). V lost 6 bases to trimming and J lost 2 bases, with 25 bases between them. CDR1 is MNHNS, CDR2 SASEGT, per germline. CDR3 length equals 18 residues. The CDR3 nucleotides read TGTGCCAGCAGCCAAACCACGAGTTTGGGGGGGGCTCAAGAGACCCAGTACTTC. Amino acid sequence: CASSQTTSLGGAQETQYF.

Concerning this clonotype itself: The junction does not match germline at one end; this may be a read error. The chain recombines TRBV5-1 with TRBJ1-2, with D possibly matching TRBD1 (5 bases). CDR1 and CDR2 (germline): SGHRS, YFSETQ. The CDR3 extends over 14 amino acids. The CDR3 DNA sequence: TGCGCCAGTAGCTCAACAGGAGATGGTAAGGGCTACACCTTC. Encoded protein: CASSSTGDGKGYTF. The entire variable domain, with the rest obtained from reference TRBV5-1 and TRBJ1-2, is as follows: KAGVTQTPRYLIKTRGQQVTLSCSPISGHRSVSWYQQTPGQGLQFLFEYFSETQRNKGNFPGRFSGRQFSNSRSEMNVSTLELGDSALYLCASSSTGDGKGYTFGSGTRLTVV.

This clonotype has at least ten counts. This chain links TRBV6-6 with TRBJ2-5; a weak D match, TRBD2 (5 bases). Per the germline V gene, CDR1 is MNHNY and CDR2 is SVGAGI (reference sequence). The CDR3 contains 13 residues. V shed 5 bases and J shed 4 bases, with 11 bases lying between them. CDR3 nucleotides: TGTGCCAGCAGTGCCCCGGGAACAGAGACCCAGTACTTC. Encoded protein: CASSAPGTETQYF.

This clonotype has ten or more counts. The J gene is TRBJ2-1, the V gene TRBV20-1; tentatively, D is TRBD2 (8 bases). The CDR3 sequence is 18 residues long. V was cut by 3 bases and J by 0 bases, with 21 bases left in between. The germline gives CDR1 DFQATT, CDR2 SNEGSKA (reference sequence). The CDR3 protein is CSASFPLSGDSSYNEQFF. DNA of the CDR3: TGCAGTGCTAGTTTCCCTCTTAGCGGGGACAGCTCCTACAATGAGCAGTTCTTC.

This clonotype appeared a few times. The chain carries TRBV29-1 and TRBJ1-5; tentative D call: TRBD1 (6 bases). Germline CDR1 is SQVTM and CDR2 is ANQGSEA. Deletions cut 5 bases from V and 5 bases from J, with 13 bases between. The CDR3 is made up of 13 amino acids. The CDR3 region has the DNA TGCAGCGTTAAGAGACAGGTCGATCAGCCCCAGCATTTT. Protein sequence: CSVKRQVDQPQHF.

This clonotype was found a few times. The rearrangement uses TRBV10-3 and TRBJ2-1, with 8 nucleotides matching TRBD1. J was trimmed by 2 bases and V by 6 bases; bases with no gene match: 6. The V gene's germline CDR1 is ENHRY and CDR2 SYGVKD. This CDR3 contains 15 residues. The CDR3 is CAISKTGDAYNEQFF. CDR3 sequence (DNA): TGTGCCATCAGCAAGACAGGGGACGCCTACAATGAGCAGTTCTTC.

This clonotype was seen a single time. This chain connects TRBV6-5 to TRBJ2-3; D perhaps matches TRBD2 (6 bases). Trimming removed 7 bases at V and 6 bases at J, with 20 bases between. CDR3 length: 15 amino acids. In germline, CDR1 is MNHEY, CDR2 SVGAGI. The chain's CDR3 is CASIPPGSGWDTQYF. As DNA, the CDR3 is TGTGCCAGCATCCCTCCCGGGAGCGGGTGGGATACGCAGTATTTT.

The V gene is TRBV27, the J gene TRBJ1-1, with no clear D. Germline V gene lookup returns CDR1 MNHEY and CDR2 SMNVEV (reference sequence). This CDR3 is 14 amino acids long. Trimming shortened V by 1 base and J by 3 bases, and 9 bases separated the two germline ends. DNA of the CDR3: TGTGCCAGCAGTTTATATGGCAGCCACACTGAAGCTTTCTTT. Translating it yields CASSLYGSHTEAFF.

The chain recombines TRBV28 with TRBJ2-5; 13 bases are shared with TRBD2. J lost 0 bases, V lost 8 bases, and 6 bases had no gene match. Germline V CDR1 and CDR2: MDHEN, SYDVKM. This CDR3 has 16 amino acids. CDR3 amino acids: CASRRGTSGNQETQYF. The DNA for the CDR3 is TGTGCCAGCCGACGGGGGACTAGCGGGAACCAAGAGACCCAGTACTTC. The full variable domain, in which reference TRBV28 and TRBJ2-5 provide the parts outside the CDR3, is DVKVTQSSRYLVKRTGEKVFLECVQDMDHENMFWYRQDPGLGLRLIYFSYDVKMKEKGDIPEGYSVSREKKERFSLILESASTNQTSMYLCASRRGTSGNQETQYFGPGTRLLVL.

A remark on this clonotype: This could be a read error, since a much larger clone is one nucleotide away. The rearrangement joins TRBV27 to TRBJ2-1; D may be TRBD2 (5 bases). V was trimmed by 6 bases and J by 10 bases, leaving 16 bases between them. The CDR3 runs to 13 residues. The germline V gene has CDR1 MNHEY and CDR2 SMNVEV (reference sequence). CDR3 in amino acids: CASRVSGDYEQFF. The CDR3 nucleotides are TGTGCCAGCAGGGTCAGCGGAGACTACGAGCAGTTCTTC.

This chain uses TRBV9 with TRBJ2-7; 7 bases match TRBD1. Germline CDR1 reads SGDLS; CDR2 reads YYNGEE. This CDR3 comprises 14 residues. V shed 4 bases and J 7 bases; nucleotides not matched to a gene: 11. The CDR3 DNA is TGTGCCAGCAGCCCCGGAGAGGGGGCAAGAGAGCAGTACTTC. Amino acids: CASSPGEGAREQYF.

This clonotype was recorded only once. The genes are TRBV19 and TRBJ1-6; 8 nucleotides line up with TRBD1. The CDR3 totals 14 residues. V shed 5 bases, J shed 6 bases, and the junction held 3 bases outside the gene matches. Germline CDR1 and CDR2: LNHDA and SQIVND (reference sequence). The CDR3 DNA reads TGTGCCAGTAGTGGACAGGGAATTAATTCACCCCTCCACTTT. It yields the protein CASSGQGINSPLHF.

This clonotype was counted only a few times. The chain recombines TRBV6-5 with TRBJ2-5; 8 positions match TRBD1. The V and J ends lost 2 bases and 4 bases, in that order; junction bases with no gene match: 9. The CDR3 has 16 residues. In germline, CDR1 is MNHEY, CDR2 SVGAGI. CDR3 loop: CASSYGAGGQPETQYF. DNA for the CDR3: TGTGCCAGCAGTTACGGGGCAGGGGGCCAACCAGAGACCCAGTACTTC.

This clonotype occurred a few times. V gene TRBV12-3 or TRBV12-4 combines with J gene TRBJ2-3; D tentatively fits TRBD1 or TRBD2 (5 bases each). V was pared by 2 bases and J by 2 bases, with 14 bases between. This CDR3 comprises 16 residues. As DNA, the CDR3 is TGTGCCAGCAGTTTATCTCCGGGGCCCTACACAGATACGCAGTATTTT. Encoded protein: CASSLSPGPYTDTQYF.

This chain uses TRBV7-2 with TRBJ2-2; weak D call: TRBD1 (6 bases). Germline values: CDR1 SGHTA, CDR2 FQGNSA. Trimming took off 1 base at V and 4 bases at J, with 13 bases between the two ends. CDR3 length equals 16 residues. CDR3 loop: CASSLEGVVGTGELFF. CDR3 nucleotide sequence: TGTGCCAGCAGCTTAGAGGGGGTCGTGGGCACCGGGGAGCTGTTTTTT.

This clonotype was picked up a small number of times. The V and J genes are TRBV5-1 and TRBJ2-1; D possibly corresponds to TRBD1 (5 bases). This CDR3 comprises 15 residues. V was cut by 0 bases and J by 7 bases, with 14 bases left in between. Germline V CDR1 and CDR2: SGHRS, YFSETQ. In DNA form, the CDR3 reads TGCGCCAGCAGCTTGGTTCAGGGCTCCTCAAATGAGCAGTTCTTC. Its translation: CASSLVQGSSNEQFF.

This clonotype turned up a few times. This chain uses TRBV5-1 with TRBJ2-3; a possible D gene is TRBD2 (6 bases). V dropped 0 bases and J dropped 6 bases, with 14 bases sitting between them. CDR3 length equals 15 residues. Germline loops: CDR1 SGHRS, CDR2 YFSETQ. The CDR3 protein is CASSLGRAIRDTQYF. For the CDR3, the DNA is TGCGCCAGCAGCTTGGGGAGGGCGATACGGGATACGCAGTATTTT.